This record looks at one T cell receptor (beta chain) sequence and its context. Its antigen is as yet unknown. Only CD45RO-negative cells positively selected for CCR7 counted as naive CD8 cells, so terminally differentiated effector memory CD45RA+ cells were excluded. This sample is part of a study of shared clonotypes between healthy human individuals. Whole-study results and caveats: The authors sampled blood alone, and tissue repertoires likely differ.

V was cut by 0 bases and J by 1 base, with 15 bases left in between. Germline CDR1 reads LNHNV; CDR2 reads YYDKDF (reference sequence). This CDR3 has 17 amino acids. Profiled with immunoSEQ multiplex PCR; TCRdb holds only in-frame clones, not every one. The sample lists about 2.1 million clones; just over 90% were seen once. Sequences were obtained from naive CD8+ T cells from PBMCs. The receptor was isolated from a man in his late teens or twenties in good health. Some clones in this sample may be carry-over from other donors' samples. This chain uses TRBV15 with TRBJ1-1; TRBD1 is a possible D gene (5 bases). CDR3 DNA: TGTGCCACCAGCAGAGAGGGAGGGGTGGTACCGAACACTGAAGCTTTCTTT. It yields the protein CATSREGGVVPNTEAFF.